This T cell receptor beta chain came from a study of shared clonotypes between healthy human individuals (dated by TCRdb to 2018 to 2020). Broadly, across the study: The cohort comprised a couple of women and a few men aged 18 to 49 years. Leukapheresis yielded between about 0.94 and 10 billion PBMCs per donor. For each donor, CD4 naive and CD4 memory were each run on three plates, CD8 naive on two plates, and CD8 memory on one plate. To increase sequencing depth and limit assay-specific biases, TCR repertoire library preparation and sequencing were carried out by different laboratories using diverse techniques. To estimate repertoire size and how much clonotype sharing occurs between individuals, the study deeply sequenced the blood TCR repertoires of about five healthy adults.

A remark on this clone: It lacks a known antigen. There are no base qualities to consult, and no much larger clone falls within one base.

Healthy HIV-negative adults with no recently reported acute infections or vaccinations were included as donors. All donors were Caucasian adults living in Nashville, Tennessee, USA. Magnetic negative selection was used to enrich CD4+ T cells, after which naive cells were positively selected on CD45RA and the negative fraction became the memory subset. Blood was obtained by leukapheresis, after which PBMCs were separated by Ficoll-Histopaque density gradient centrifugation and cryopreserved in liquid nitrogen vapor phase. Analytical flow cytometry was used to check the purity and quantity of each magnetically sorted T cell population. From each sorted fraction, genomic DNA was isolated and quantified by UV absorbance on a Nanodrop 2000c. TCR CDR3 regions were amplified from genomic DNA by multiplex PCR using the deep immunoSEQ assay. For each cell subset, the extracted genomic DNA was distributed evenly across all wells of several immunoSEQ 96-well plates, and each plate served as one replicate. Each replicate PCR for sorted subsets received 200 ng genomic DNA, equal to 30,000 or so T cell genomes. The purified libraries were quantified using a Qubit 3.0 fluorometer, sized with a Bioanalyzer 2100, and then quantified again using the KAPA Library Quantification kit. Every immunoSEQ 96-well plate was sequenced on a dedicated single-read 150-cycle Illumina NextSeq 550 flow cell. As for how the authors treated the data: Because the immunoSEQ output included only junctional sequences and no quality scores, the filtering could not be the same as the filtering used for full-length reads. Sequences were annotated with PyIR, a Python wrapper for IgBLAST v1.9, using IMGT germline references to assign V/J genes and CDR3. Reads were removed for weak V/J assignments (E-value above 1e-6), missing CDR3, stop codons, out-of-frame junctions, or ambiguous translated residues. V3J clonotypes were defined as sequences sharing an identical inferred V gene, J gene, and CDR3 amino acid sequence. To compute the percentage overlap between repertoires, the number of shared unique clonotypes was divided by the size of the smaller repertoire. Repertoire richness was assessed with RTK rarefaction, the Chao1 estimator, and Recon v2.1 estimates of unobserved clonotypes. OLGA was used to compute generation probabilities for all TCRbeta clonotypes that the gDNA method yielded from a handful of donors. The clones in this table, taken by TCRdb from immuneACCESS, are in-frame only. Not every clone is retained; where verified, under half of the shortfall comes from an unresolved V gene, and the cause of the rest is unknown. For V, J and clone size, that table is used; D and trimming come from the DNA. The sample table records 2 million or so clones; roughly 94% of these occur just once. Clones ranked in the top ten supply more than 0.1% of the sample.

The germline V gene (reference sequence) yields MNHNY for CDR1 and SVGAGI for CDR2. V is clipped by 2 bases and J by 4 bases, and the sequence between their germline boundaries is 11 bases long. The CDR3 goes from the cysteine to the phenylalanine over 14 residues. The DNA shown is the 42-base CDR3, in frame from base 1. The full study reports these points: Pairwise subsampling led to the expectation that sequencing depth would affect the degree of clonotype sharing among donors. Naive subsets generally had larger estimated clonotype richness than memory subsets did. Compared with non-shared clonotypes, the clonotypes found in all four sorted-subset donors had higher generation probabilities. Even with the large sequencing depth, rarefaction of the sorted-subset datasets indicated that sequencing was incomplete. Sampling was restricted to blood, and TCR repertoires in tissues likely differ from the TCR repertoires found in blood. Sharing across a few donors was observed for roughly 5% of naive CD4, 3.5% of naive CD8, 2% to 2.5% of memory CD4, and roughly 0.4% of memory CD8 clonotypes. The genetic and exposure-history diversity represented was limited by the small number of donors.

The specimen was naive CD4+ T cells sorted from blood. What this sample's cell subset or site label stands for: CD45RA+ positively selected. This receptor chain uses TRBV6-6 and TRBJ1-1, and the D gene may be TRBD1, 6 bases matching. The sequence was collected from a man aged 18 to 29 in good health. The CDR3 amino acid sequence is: CASSYPRGATEAFF. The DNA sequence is TGTGCCAGCAGTTACCCTCGGGGGGCCACTGAAGCTTTCTTT.